This entry describes one T cell receptor beta chain. It lacks a known antigen. No per-base quality is available; no much larger clone lies one base away. The donors were some 36 Caucasian individuals from Russia, aged roughly 6 to 100 years, who were systemically healthy. Each donor gave ten milliliters of peripheral blood, collected into EDTA-treated Vacutainer tubes. Ficoll-Paque density-gradient centrifugation was used to isolate PBMCs, with at least 6.5 million per sample. Trizol reagent was used to extract total RNA from PBMCs, with at least 6 micrograms per sample. For every donor, flow cytometry on a PBMC aliquot measured the percentage of naive CD45RAhigh/CD27high T cells. These data belong to a study of blood T cells in healthy people across ages (dated by TCRdb to the mid-2010s). In the study overall: Template switching captured roughly one uniquely barcoded TCR beta cDNA molecule per two T cells in model experiments. Using deep sequencing normalized with unique cDNA molecular identifiers, the study measured how TCR beta repertoire diversity changes with age. Donors were grouped into four age groups: young (average 16 years), middle-aged (less than 40), aged (about 59) and long-lived (approximately 75). Donors of different ages were randomly distributed across sequencing lanes to avoid experimental bias. Using the same blood draw, the study looked at two additional independent replicas of 1 million unique cDNA reads for two donors, one aged 18 to 30 and the other aged 80 or older.

Library prep was done by 5' RACE. This sample was sequenced with an Illumina HiSeq 2500. A second roughly 6 to 12 cycle PCR used a sample-barcoded 5' primer and a J-beta primer mix. A unique molecular identifier was introduced onto each TCR beta cDNA molecule by a template-switch 5' adaptor carrying 12 random nucleotides. At least 2.5 million CDR3-containing paired-end reads were obtained from each sample. The Mint cDNA synthesis kit, primed by a TRBC-specific oligonucleotide, was used to synthesize first-strand cDNA from all RNA. All cDNA was treated with uracil-DNA glycosylase and then went through a first 18-cycle PCR with the universal primers M1SS and BC2_uni_R. The published analysis was carried out like this. For normalization, 1 million high-quality reads were randomly selected from each sample, with every read carrying a distinct molecular identifier. Instead of being binned into consensus sequences, reads that shared molecular identifiers were thrown out. MiTCR, run with a Q25 quality threshold and the strictest error-elimination algorithm, handled CDR3 identification, clonotype clustering and error correction. Lower-bound total TCR beta diversity was estimated with a nonparametric unseen species model using Euler transformation. Starting from the raw public reads, TCRdb applied fastp trimming at Q25, assembled clones with MiXCR and retained in-frame beta chains. CDR3 protein sequences are deduplicated, and each keeps its most common genes and DNA. TCRdb's processing, not the study's, gives the V and J calls here. This sample gives 1,500,000 or so distinct CDR3 sequences in total; approximately 39% of them show up just once. The ten largest account for less than 5% of the sample.

CDR3 length: 16 amino acids, cysteine to phenylalanine. Just CDR3 DNA is preserved here, 48 bases in frame from base 1. V lost 2 bases and J lost 5 bases, and the count of bases not matched to a germline gene is 11. CDR1 SQVTM and CDR2 ANQGSEA are derived from the germline V gene. Study-level results and caveats: Observed TCR beta diversity per million T cells fell roughly linearly with age, and a significant reduction was already apparent by age around 40. The long-lived group showed more naive CD4+ T cells, fewer expanded clones and increased TCR diversity than the aged group, suggesting age selection. Because the CMV infection status of the donors was unknown, age-related changes in expanded clonotypes may potentially have been confounded. Conclusive comparison of naive and antigen-experienced compartments was prevented by the profiling of bulk unsorted PBMCs. Estimates of total diversity based on one million sequenced T cells were considered lower bounds and underestimates. There was a strong correlation between observed TCR beta diversity and the percentage of naive T cells measured by flow cytometry.

Sequenced: blood. The sequence links TRBV29-1 to TRBJ2-5, with TRBD1 matching 10 junction bases. The receptor was isolated from a woman aged 18-29 years in good health. The nucleotides are TGCAGCGTTGAAAGGGGACAGGGGATGAAGAGGGAGACCCAGTACTTC. Translated, it gives CSVERGQGMKRETQYF.